One and the same sample provided the 21 T cell receptor beta chains below, sequenced in a study of blood T cell repertoires in COVID-19. This table comes from immunoSEQ multiplex PCR, and its TCRdb copy is limited to in-frame clones, with some not included. The top ten hold approximately 5.8% of the sample, which has 65,000 to 85,000 clones, about three quarters seen once. Sequenced sample: peripheral blood. The receptors originated from a man aged 45-60 years with active or convalescent COVID-19.

This clone appeared once. The rearrangement links TRBV7-9 to TRBJ2-7, with D unclear. Germline assignment: CDR1 SEHNR and CDR2 FQNEAQ (reference sequence). The length of the CDR3 is 13 residues. V lost 3 bases and J lost 1, with 7 bases in between. CDR3 in amino acids: CASSFQTSYEQYF. The CDR3 nucleotides read TGTGCCAGCAGCTTCCAGACTTCCTACGAGCAGTACTTC.

This clone has only a few counts. The chain combines TRBV7-2 with TRBJ2-3, with 11 nucleotides matching TRBD2. V shed 4 bases and J 6 bases; nucleotides not matched to a gene: 9. CDR3 length equals 16 residues. In germline, CDR1 is SGHTA, CDR2 FQGNSA. CDR3 residues: CASSWGSGGASDTQYF. In DNA form, the CDR3 reads TGTGCCAGCAGCTGGGGTAGCGGGGGGGCATCGGATACGCAGTATTTT.

Details on this clone: Other DNA sequences from this sample encode an identical CDR3 as well. This chain joins TRBV9 and TRBJ2-7; 11 bases fit TRBD1. Germline V gene sequence: CDR1 SGDLS, CDR2 YYNGEE. With V trimmed by 5 bases and J by 3 bases, 7 bases remained unmatched. The CDR3 is made up of 15 amino acids. Written as DNA, the CDR3 is TGTGCCAGCAGTCCCGCCGGGACAGGGGGCTACGAGCAGTACTTC. As protein: CASSPAGTGGYEQYF.

The chain employs TRBV11-3 and TRBJ1-1; D gene ambiguous. V lost 1 base and J 0 bases, leaving 6 bases between the germline ends. The germline gives CDR1 SGHNT, CDR2 YENEEA. CDR3 length: 14 amino acids. CDR3 sequence reads: CASSLGRVNTEAFF. CDR3 nucleotides: TGTGCCAGCAGCTTAGGGCGGGTGAACACTGAAGCTTTCTTT. Supplemented by reference TRBV11-3 and TRBJ1-1, the full variable domain reads EAGVVQSPRYKIIEKKQPVAFWCNPISGHNTLYWYLQNLGQGPELLIRYENEEAVDDSQLPKDRFSAERLKGVDSTLKIQPAELGDSAVYLCASSLGRVNTEAFFGQGTRLTVV.

V and J are TRBV6-2 or TRBV6-3 and TRBJ2-3, with 15 bases matching TRBD2. This CDR3 region has 16 residues. With 5 bases clipped from V and 9 bases from J, the junction kept 9 bases outside the gene matches. CDR1 MNHEY and CDR2 SVGEGT come from the germline V gene. The CDR3 nucleotides read TGTGCCAGCAGTAGGGGGACTAGCGGGGGGCCGGACACGCAGTATTTT. This encodes CASSRGTSGGPDTQYF.

The V gene is TRBV29-1, the J gene TRBJ2-7; 7 positions match TRBD1. The CDR3 is 15 residues long. Trimming removed 6 bases from V and 2 bases from J; junction bases left unmatched: 13. The germline V gene encodes CDR1 SQVTM and CDR2 ANQGSEA. CDR3: CSVTGAYSNTYEQYF. CDR3 sequence (DNA): TGCAGCGTCACAGGGGCCTACTCAAATACCTACGAGCAGTACTTC.

A few counts support this clone. The chain joins TRBV28 to TRBJ1-1; TRBD1 might be the D (6 bases). This CDR3 has 14 residues. V was trimmed by 1 base and J by 4 bases, leaving 10 bases between them. Germline assignment: CDR1 MDHEN and CDR2 SYDVKM. CDR3: CASSLLGGSTEAFF. Here the CDR3 DNA reads TGTGCCAGCAGTTTATTAGGGGGAAGCACTGAAGCTTTCTTT.

V is TRBV11-3 and J is TRBJ2-2; unclear D gene. The CDR3 totals 14 residues. Per the germline V gene, CDR1 is SGHNT and CDR2 is YENEEA. V lost 6 bases to trimming and J lost 0 bases, with 8 bases between them. The chain's CDR3 is CASRALSNTGELFF. The CDR3 region has the DNA TGTGCCAGCAGGGCACTATCGAACACCGGGGAGCTGTTTTTT.

The chain uses TRBV12-3 or TRBV12-4 and TRBJ1-2; tentative D call: TRBD1 (6 bases). The CDR3 covers 13 residues. V dropped 5 bases and J dropped 9 bases, with 16 bases sitting between them. DNA for the CDR3: TGTGCCAGCAGTCCTCCCTCGACAGGAAGCTACACCTTC. Its translation is CASSPPSTGSYTF.

The rearrangement links TRBV3-1 (or the pseudogene TRBV3-2) to TRBJ1-4, with D uncertain. Deletions cut 0 bases from V and 6 bases from J, with 14 bases between. Germline V gives CDR1 LGHDT, CDR2 YNNKEL (reference sequence). The CDR3 loop spans 16 amino acids. The CDR3 protein is CASSQDTQRSHEKLFF. The CDR3 DNA reads as TGTGCCAGCAGCCAAGATACCCAGCGCTCCCATGAAAAACTGTTTTTT.

The chain joins TRBV11-2 to TRBJ2-1; 9 bases map to TRBD2. CDR3 size: 16 residues. CDR1 and CDR2 from the germline V gene are SGHAT and FQNNGV. V was pared by 1 base and J by 5 bases, with 6 bases of the junction left unmatched. The CDR3: CASSLVVGLAHNEQFF. CDR3 bases: TGTGCCAGCAGCTTAGTGGTGGGACTAGCACACAATGAGCAGTTCTTC. The variable domain in full, with the rest retrieved from reference TRBV11-2 and TRBJ2-1, is EAGVAQSPRYKIIEKRQSVAFWCNPISGHATLYWYQQILGQGPKLLIQFQNNGVVDDSQLPKDRFSAERLKGVDSTLKIQPAKLEDSAVYLCASSLVVGLAHNEQFFGPGTRLTVL.

This chain connects TRBV7-3 to TRBJ2-3; 8 bases are a match to TRBD2. Per germline, CDR1 SGHTA and CDR2 FQGTGA. The CDR3 loop spans 14 amino acids. V shed 5 bases, J shed 6 bases, and the junction held 7 bases outside the gene matches. DNA for the CDR3: TGTGCCAGCAGCCGGGGACTAGGGGCGGATACGCAGTATTTT. Translated, it gives CASSRGLGADTQYF.

This chain joins TRBV10-1 and TRBJ2-5; 9 nucleotides line up with TRBD2. Germline CDR1 reads WNHNN; CDR2 reads SYGVQD (reference sequence). V shed 8 bases, J shed 5 bases, and the junction held 12 bases outside the gene matches. This CDR3 is 15 amino acids long. In nucleotides, the CDR3 is TGCGCCAGCCGAGACCGGCGGGGGGGCGGGGAGACCCAGTACTTC. Amino acids: CASRDRRGGGETQYF.

The chain combines TRBV12-3 or TRBV12-4 with TRBJ2-1; 14 bases align to TRBD2. CDR3 length: 11 residues. V was clipped by 6 bases and J by 15 bases; unmatched bases: 1. This CDR3 reads CASRGTSGGFF. The CDR3 DNA reads as TGTGCCAGCAGGGGGACTAGCGGGGGGTTCTTC.

The rearrangement links TRBV3-1 (or the pseudogene TRBV3-2) to TRBJ2-6; D uncertain. The V end was cut by 4 bases, the J end by 0 bases, with 13 bases between. Germline assignment: CDR1 LGHDT and CDR2 YNNKEL (reference sequence). This CDR3 spans 17 amino acids. CDR3 nucleotides: TGTGCCAGCAGCCCCTTTTGGGCTTTCTCTGGGGCCAACGTCCTGACTTTC. It specifies CASSPFWAFSGANVLTF.

Only one count was recorded for this clone. V usage is TRBV18 and J usage is TRBJ2-3, with 7 bases lining up with TRBD2. Germline V gives CDR1 KGHSH, CDR2 LQKENI. The CDR3 is 16 amino acids. V was clipped by 6 bases and J by 2 bases; unmatched bases: 11. As DNA, the CDR3 is TGTGCCAGCTCGCTAGAGAAACGGGGGGACACAGATACGCAGTATTTT. Residues: CASSLEKRGDTDTQYF.

For this clone: Other DNA sequences in the same sample also yield this CDR3. This rearrangement joins TRBV2 to TRBJ1-2, with a weak D call TRBD1 (6 bases). The CDR3 is made up of 13 amino acids. CDR1 is SNHLY and CDR2 is FYNNEI in the germline V gene. V gave up 4 bases and J gave up 5 bases, with 11 bases separating them. The DNA of the CDR3 is TGTGCCAGCAGTGGGCAGGGGCCTTATGGCTACACCTTC. This translates into CASSGQGPYGYTF.

This clone has only one observation. CDR3 residues: CASSLTGGGTEAFF. CDR3 sequence (DNA): TGTGCCAGCAGCCTGACAGGGGGCGGGACTGAAGCTTTCTTT. V is TRBV7-2 and J is TRBJ1-1; 10 bases agree with TRBD1. With 5 bases clipped from V and 5 bases from J, the junction kept 5 bases outside the gene matches. There are 14 residues in the CDR3. Germline lookup yields CDR1 SGHTA and CDR2 FQGNSA.

The chain joins TRBV27 to TRBJ1-2, with 11 bases that match TRBD1. Trimming took 2 bases from V and 6 from J; bases not matched to a gene: 8. Looked up from germline, CDR1 is MNHEY and CDR2 is SMNVEV (reference sequence). CDR3 length equals 16 residues. In DNA form, the CDR3 reads TGTGCCAGCAGTTTAATTGGCGGGACAGGGGGGGATGGCTACACCTTC. As protein: CASSLIGGTGGDGYTF.

The rearrangement joins TRBV27 to TRBJ2-7; the D gene is possibly TRBD2 (7 bases). The CDR3 covers 15 residues. Trimming left V 5 bases short and J 0 bases short, with 14 bases between. CDR1 and CDR2 from the germline V gene are MNHEY and SMNVEV (reference sequence). In nucleotides, the CDR3 is TGTGCCAGCAGTGCCCGGGGGGCGAGCTCCTACGAGCAGTACTTC. This gives the protein CASSARGASSYEQYF.

V is TRBV6-4 and J is TRBJ2-7, with D maybe TRBD1 (6 bases). Germline V gene data show CDR1 as MRHNA and CDR2 as SNTAGT. The CDR3 runs 12 residues. Trimming pared 4 bases from V and 9 bases from J, leaving 13 bases between. CDR3 loop: CASSGRDTGQYF. CDR3 DNA sequence: TGTGCCAGCAGTGGCCGGGACACCGGGCAGTACTTC.